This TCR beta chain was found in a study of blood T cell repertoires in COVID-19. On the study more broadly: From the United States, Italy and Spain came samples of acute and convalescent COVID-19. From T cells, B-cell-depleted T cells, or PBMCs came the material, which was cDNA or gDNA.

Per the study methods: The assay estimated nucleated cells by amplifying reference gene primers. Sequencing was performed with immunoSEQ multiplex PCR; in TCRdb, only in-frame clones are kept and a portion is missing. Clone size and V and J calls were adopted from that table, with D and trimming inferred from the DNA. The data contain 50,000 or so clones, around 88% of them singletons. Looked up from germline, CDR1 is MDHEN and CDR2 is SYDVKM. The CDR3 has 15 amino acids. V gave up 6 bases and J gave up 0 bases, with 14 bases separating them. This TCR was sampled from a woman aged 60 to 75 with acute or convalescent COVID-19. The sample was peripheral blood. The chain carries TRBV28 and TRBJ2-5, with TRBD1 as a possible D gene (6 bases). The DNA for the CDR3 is TGTGCCAGCAGGAGACTCGACAGGTACCAAGAGACCCAGTACTTC. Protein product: CASRRLDRYQETQYF. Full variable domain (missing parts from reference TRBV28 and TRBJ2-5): DVKVTQSSRYLVKRTGEKVFLECVQDMDHENMFWYRQDPGLGLRLIYFSYDVKMKEKGDIPEGYSVSREKKERFSLILESASTNQTSMYLCASRRLDRYQETQYFGPGTRLLVL.